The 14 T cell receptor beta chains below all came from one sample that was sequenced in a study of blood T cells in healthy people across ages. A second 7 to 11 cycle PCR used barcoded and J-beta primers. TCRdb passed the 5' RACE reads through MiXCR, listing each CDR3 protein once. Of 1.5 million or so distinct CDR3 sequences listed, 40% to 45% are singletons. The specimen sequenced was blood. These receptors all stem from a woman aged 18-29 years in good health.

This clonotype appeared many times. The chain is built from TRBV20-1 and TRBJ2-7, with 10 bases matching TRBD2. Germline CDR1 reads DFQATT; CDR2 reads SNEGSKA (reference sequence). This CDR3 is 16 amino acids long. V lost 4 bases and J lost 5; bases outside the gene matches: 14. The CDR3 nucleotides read TGCAGTGCTAAGCCGGGTAGCGGGAGGCCTCAAGACGAGCAGTACTTC. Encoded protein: CSAKPGSGRPQDEQYF.

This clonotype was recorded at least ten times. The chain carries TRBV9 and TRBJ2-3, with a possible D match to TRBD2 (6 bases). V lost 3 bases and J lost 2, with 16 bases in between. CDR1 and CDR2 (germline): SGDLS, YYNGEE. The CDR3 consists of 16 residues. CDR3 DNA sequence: TGTGCCAGCAGCGAAGGGATAGAGGGACTCACAGATACGCAGTATTTT. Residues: CASSEGIEGLTDTQYF. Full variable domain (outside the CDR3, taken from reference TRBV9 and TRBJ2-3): DSGVTQTPKHLITATGQRVTLRCSPRSGDLSVYWYQQSLDQGLQFLIQYYNGEERAKGNILERFSAQQFPDLHSELNLSSLELGDSALYFCASSEGIEGLTDTQYFGPGTRLTVL.

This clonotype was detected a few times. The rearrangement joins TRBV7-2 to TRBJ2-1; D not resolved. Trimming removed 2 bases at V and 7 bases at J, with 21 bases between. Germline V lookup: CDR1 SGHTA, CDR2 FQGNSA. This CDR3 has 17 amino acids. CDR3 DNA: TGTGCCAGCAGCTTAAGGTTTTCGGAACGCCGCGTGAATGAGCAGTTCTTC. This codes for CASSLRFSERRVNEQFF.

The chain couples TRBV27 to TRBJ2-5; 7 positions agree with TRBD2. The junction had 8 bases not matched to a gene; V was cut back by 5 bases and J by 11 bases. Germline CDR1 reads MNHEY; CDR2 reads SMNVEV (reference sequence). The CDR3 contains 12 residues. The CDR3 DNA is TGTGCCAGCAGTCCTAGCGGCTACGGGCAGTACTTC. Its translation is CASSPSGYGQYF.

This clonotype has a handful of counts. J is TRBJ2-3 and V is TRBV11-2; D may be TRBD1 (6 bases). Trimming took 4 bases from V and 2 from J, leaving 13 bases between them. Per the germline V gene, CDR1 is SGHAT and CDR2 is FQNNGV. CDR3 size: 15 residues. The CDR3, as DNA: TGTGCCAGCAGCTCCCCGGGACACTCCACAGATACGCAGTATTTT. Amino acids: CASSSPGHSTDTQYF.

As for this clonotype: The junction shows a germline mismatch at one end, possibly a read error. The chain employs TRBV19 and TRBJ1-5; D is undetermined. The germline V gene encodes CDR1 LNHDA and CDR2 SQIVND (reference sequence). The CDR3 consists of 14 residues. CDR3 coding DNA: TGTGCCATTAGTATAGGACGGGCTAATCAGCCCCAGCATTTT. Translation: CAISIGRANQPQHF.

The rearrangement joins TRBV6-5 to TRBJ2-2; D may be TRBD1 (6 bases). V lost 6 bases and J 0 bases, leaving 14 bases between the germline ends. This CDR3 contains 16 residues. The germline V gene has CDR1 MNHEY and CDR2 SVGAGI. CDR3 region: CASSHKGTTNTGELFF. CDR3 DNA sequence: TGTGCCAGCAGCCACAAAGGGACAACGAACACCGGGGAGCTGTTTTTT.

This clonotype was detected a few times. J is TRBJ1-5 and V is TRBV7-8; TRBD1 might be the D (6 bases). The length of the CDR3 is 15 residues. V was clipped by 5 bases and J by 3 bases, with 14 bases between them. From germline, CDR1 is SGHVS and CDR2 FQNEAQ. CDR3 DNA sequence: TGTGCCAGCAGCGGGTGGACAGAAATCAATCAGCCCCAGCATTTT. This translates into CASSGWTEINQPQHF.

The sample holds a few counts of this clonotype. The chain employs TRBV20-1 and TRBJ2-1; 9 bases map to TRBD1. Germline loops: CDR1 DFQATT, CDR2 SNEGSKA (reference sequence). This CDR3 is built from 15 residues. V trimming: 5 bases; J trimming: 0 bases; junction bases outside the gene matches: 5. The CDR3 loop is CSAVDRGYSYNEQFF. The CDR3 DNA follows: TGCAGTGCTGTGGACAGGGGCTACTCCTACAATGAGCAGTTCTTC.

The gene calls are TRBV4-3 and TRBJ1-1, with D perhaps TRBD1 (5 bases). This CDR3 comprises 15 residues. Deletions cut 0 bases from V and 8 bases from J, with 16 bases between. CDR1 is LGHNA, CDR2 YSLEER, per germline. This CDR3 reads CASSQDSQGRTEAFF. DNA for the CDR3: TGCGCCAGCAGCCAAGATTCTCAGGGTCGTACGGAAGCTTTCTTT.

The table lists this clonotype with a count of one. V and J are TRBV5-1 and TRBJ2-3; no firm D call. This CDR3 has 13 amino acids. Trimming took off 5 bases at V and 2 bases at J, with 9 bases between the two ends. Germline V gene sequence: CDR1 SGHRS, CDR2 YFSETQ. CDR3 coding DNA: TGCGCCAGCAGTAATGTGCCCACAGATACGCAGTATTTT. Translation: CASSNVPTDTQYF.

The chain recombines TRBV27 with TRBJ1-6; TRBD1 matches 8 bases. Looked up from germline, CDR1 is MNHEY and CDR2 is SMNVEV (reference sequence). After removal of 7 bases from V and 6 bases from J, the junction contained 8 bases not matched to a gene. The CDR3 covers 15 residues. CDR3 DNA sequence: TGTGCCAGCACCACAGGGGGGCATTTTAATTCACCCCTCCACTTT. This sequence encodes CASTTGGHFNSPLHF.

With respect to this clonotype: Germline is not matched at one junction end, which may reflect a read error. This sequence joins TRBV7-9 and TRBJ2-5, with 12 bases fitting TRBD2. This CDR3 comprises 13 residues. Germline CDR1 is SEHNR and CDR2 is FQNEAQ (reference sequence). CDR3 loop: CASSLAGGSLKYF. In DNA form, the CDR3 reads TGTGCCAGCAGCCTAGCGGGGGGGTCTCTGAAGTACTTC. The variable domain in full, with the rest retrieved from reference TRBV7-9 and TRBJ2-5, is DTGVSQNPRHKITKRGQNVTFRCDPISEHNRLYWYRQTLGQGPEFLTYFQNEAQLEKSRLLSDRFSAERPKGSFSTLEIQRTEQGDSAMYLCASSLAGGSLKYFGPGTRLLVL.

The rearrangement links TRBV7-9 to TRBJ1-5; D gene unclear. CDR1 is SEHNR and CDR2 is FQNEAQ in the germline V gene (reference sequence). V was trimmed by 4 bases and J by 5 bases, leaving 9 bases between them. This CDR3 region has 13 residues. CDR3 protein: CASSSMDHQPQHF. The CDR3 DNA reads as TGTGCCAGCAGCTCCATGGATCATCAGCCCCAGCATTTT.